Listed below are T cell receptor beta chains from one sample, sequenced in a study of blood T cell repertoires in COVID-19. Profiled with immunoSEQ multiplex PCR; TCRdb holds only in-frame clones, not every one. Of 110,000 or so clones listed, 85% to 90% are singletons. Input material: peripheral blood. These receptors originate from an older woman with COVID-19, enrolled during active disease. Each CDR3 is given with its conserved first and last residue. The D gene is left open where the match is weak. The size of a clone is reported for some rows only, either as once, few or many, or as a class for expanded clones.

J gene | D gene | clone size | V gene | CDR3 DNA | CDR3 protein
TRBJ2-7 | TRBD1 | NA | TRBV19 | TGTGCCAGTAGTATTATAGGGGGCCAGTGGTACGAGCAGTACTTC | CASSIIGGQWYEQYF
TRBJ2-7 | NA | NA | TRBV7-9 | TGTGCCAGCAGCCCCCAGACCTACGAGCAGTACTTC | CASSPQTYEQYF
TRBJ2-5 | TRBD2 | NA | TRBV5-1 | TGCGCCAGCAGCAGCGGGGGGTCAGAGACCCAGTACTTC | CASSSGGSETQYF
TRBJ2-6 | NA | NA | TRBV7-7 | TGTGCCAGCAGCGAGCAGACTTACAACGTCCTGACTTTC | CASSEQTYNVLTF
TRBJ2-3 | NA | NA | TRBV24-1 | TGTGCCACCAGTGACGCGCGACGGACTAGCACAGATACGCAGTATTTT | CATSDARRTSTDTQYF
TRBJ2-7 | NA | few | TRBV27 | TGTGCCAGCCAATTTAGGTCCAGGCTTCAGGACTACGAGCAGTACTTC | CASQFRSRLQDYEQYF
TRBJ2-2 | NA | once | TRBV4-3 | TGCGCCAGCAGCCAAGAGACTAGGGCGAACACCGGGGAGCTGTTTTTT | CASSQETRANTGELFF
TRBJ2-2 | NA | NA | TRBV9 | TGTGCCAGCAGCCCCGTTTTATGGGGGGAGGCGAACACCGGGGAGCTGTTTTTT | CASSPVLWGEANTGELFF
TRBJ1-4 | TRBD1 | NA | TRBV6-5 | TGTGCCAGCAGTTACGGGACAGGGTCGCCGAAACTGTTTTTT | CASSYGTGSPKLFF
TRBJ2-5 | TRBD2 | NA | TRBV23-1 | TGCGCCAGCAGTCAATCCCGGACTAGCGGGGGCCTGTTCCAAGAGACCCAGTACTTC | CASSQSRTSGGLFQETQYF
TRBJ2-3 | TRBD1 | NA | TRBV6-5 | TGTGCCAGCAGACGCAGGGGGCTCGGCACAGATACGCAGTATTTT | CASRRRGLGTDTQYF
TRBJ1-1 | NA | NA | TRBV9 | TGTGCCAGCAGCGTCGGAGGAGGCTTGAACACTGAAGCTTTCTTT | CASSVGGGLNTEAFF
TRBJ2-7 | NA | NA | TRBV3-1/TRBV3-2 | TGTGCCAGCAGCCAGAGCTTCGAGCAGTACTTC | CASSQSFEQYF
TRBJ1-2 | NA | NA | TRBV5-4 | TGTGCCAGCAGCCCGGGCGGGGTGTCCAACTATGGCTACACCTTC | CASSPGGVSNYGYTF
TRBJ2-1 | TRBD2 | NA | TRBV7-8 | TGTGCCAGCAGCTACCTAGCGGATGAGCAGTTCTTC | CASSYLADEQFF
TRBJ1-6 | NA | NA | TRBV27 | TGTGCCAGCAGGGGGGGTTTGGGGACGGATTCACCCCTCCACTTT | CASRGGLGTDSPLHF
TRBJ1-4 | NA | once | TRBV6-5 | TGTGCCAGCAGTCCCACAGGGAGAGGCGAAAAACTGTTTTTT | CASSPTGRGEKLFF
TRBJ1-1 | TRBD1 | NA | TRBV6-2/TRBV6-3 | TGTGCCAGCAGTGAGAGGGACAGGACTTCATTTTACACTGAAGCTTTCTTT | CASSERDRTSFYTEAFF
TRBJ1-1 | TRBD1 | NA | TRBV7-9 | TGTGCCAGCAGCTCGACAGGGGGGGACACTGAAGCTTTCTTT | CASSSTGGDTEAFF
TRBJ2-7 | NA | NA | TRBV4-1 | TGCGCCAGCAGCCAGGGGGCGAGGAACGAGCAGTACTTC | CASSQGARNEQYF
TRBJ1-2 | TRBD1 | NA | TRBV13 | TGTGCCAGCAGGGATTTAACAGGGGCACTCTATGGCTACACCTTC | CASRDLTGALYGYTF
TRBJ1-2 | NA | NA | TRBV12-3/TRBV12-4 | TGTGCCAGCAGGCAGGGACAATTGGGCTACACCTTC | CASRQGQLGYTF
TRBJ2-5 | TRBD2 | NA | TRBV4-3 | TGCGCCAGCAGCCAAGATATAGCGGGTCAAGAGACCCAGTACTTC | CASSQDIAGQETQYF
TRBJ1-5 | TRBD1 | NA | TRBV20-1 | TGCAGTGCTAGTGGACAGGGAGATCAGCCCCAGCATTTT | CSASGQGDQPQHF
TRBJ2-1 | TRBD2 | NA | TRBV7-3 | TGTGCCAGCAGCCCCGGGAGGCAGAGCTACAATGAGCAGTTCTTC | CASSPGRQSYNEQFF
TRBJ2-1 | TRBD2 | once | TRBV9 | TGTGCCAGCAGCCATAAGCGGGGGGGCGTTTCCTACAATGAGCAGTTCTTC | CASSHKRGGVSYNEQFF
TRBJ1-5 | NA | NA | TRBV7-2 | TGTGCCAGCAGCTTACGACAGGGCAATCAGCCCCAGCATTTT | CASSLRQGNQPQHF
TRBJ2-4 | TRBD1 | once | TRBV6-5 | TGTGCCAGCAGTTCGCCGACAGGGGCCAAAAACATTCAGTACTTC | CASSSPTGAKNIQYF
TRBJ1-1 | NA | once | TRBV10-3 | TGTGCCATCAGAGAACAGGAGAACACTGAAGCTTTCTTT | CAIREQENTEAFF
TRBJ2-7 | NA | NA | TRBV19 | TGTGCCAGTAGTATAGGGGATGGAGGGGTCTACGAGCAGTACTTC | CASSIGDGGVYEQYF
TRBJ1-5 | NA | NA | TRBV5-1 | TGCGCCAGCAGCTTAGCAGGTATGGGAGATCAGCCCCAGCATTTT | CASSLAGMGDQPQHF
TRBJ1-2 | TRBD1 | NA | TRBV18 | TGTGCCAGCTCAAACAGGGGTCTGAACTATGGCTACACCTTC | CASSNRGLNYGYTF
TRBJ2-7 | NA | NA | TRBV10-3 | TGTGCCATCCGTGACACCGGGATTAGCTCCTACGAGCAGTACTTC | CAIRDTGISSYEQYF
TRBJ2-2 | TRBD2 | NA | TRBV5-1 | TGCGCCAGCAGCTTGGAGGGAGGGACCGGGGAGCTGTTTTTT | CASSLEGGTGELFF
TRBJ2-1 | NA | NA | TRBV7-2 | TGTGCCAGCAGCTTAGACGGAGGTCGGGATGAGCAGTTCTTC | CASSLDGGRDEQFF
TRBJ1-1 | TRBD1 | NA | TRBV5-1 | TGCGCCAGCAGCCGATCCGGGACAGGCCGGAACACTGAAGCTTTCTTT | CASSRSGTGRNTEAFF
TRBJ1-2 | NA | NA | TRBV27 | TGTGCCAGCAGTCATAGCTCGGGAGTAGACTATGGCTACACCTTC | CASSHSSGVDYGYTF
TRBJ1-6 | TRBD1 | NA | TRBV19 | TGTGCCAGTAGTATTGGGGGGACAGATAATTCACCCCTCCACTTT | CASSIGGTDNSPLHF
TRBJ1-4 | NA | once | TRBV7-8 | TGTGCCAGCAGCTTATTCCCCCCAGTGGAACTGTTTTTT | CASSLFPPVELFF
TRBJ1-1 | TRBD1 | few | TRBV6-6 | TGTGCCAGCAGCATAGACAGGGCGGGGACTGAAGCTTTCTTT | CASSIDRAGTEAFF
TRBJ2-7 | NA | NA | TRBV4-3 | TGCGCCAGCAGCTTAGCCACTTCCCCCTCCGAGCAGTACTTC | CASSLATSPSEQYF
TRBJ1-6 | NA | NA | TRBV21-1 | TGTGCCAGCAGCAAAGGGACAGGGGAAGACTCCTATAATTCACCCCTCCACTTT | CASSKGTGEDSYNSPLHF
TRBJ2-7 | TRBD1 | NA | TRBV29-1 | TGCAGCGTTACCGACAGGGTCGGGTACGAGCAGTACTTC | CSVTDRVGYEQYF
TRBJ2-7 | TRBD2 | NA | TRBV9 | TGTGCCAGCAGCGAAGGGGGGACTAGCGGGGATTTACTTTACGAGCAGTACTTC | CASSEGGTSGDLLYEQYF
TRBJ2-5 | NA | NA | TRBV27 | TGTGCCAGCAGTTTAGCGGCATGGGGGGCCCAGTACTTC | CASSLAAWGAQYF
TRBJ1-3 | TRBD1 | NA | TRBV5-1 | TGCGCCAGCAGCGCACAGGGGGGGAACTCTGGAAACACCATATATTTT | CASSAQGGNSGNTIYF
TRBJ2-3 | TRBD1 | NA | TRBV27 | TGTGCCAGCAGTTGGACCACAGGGGGTGGCACAGATACGCAGTATTTT | CASSWTTGGGTDTQYF
TRBJ1-1 | NA | NA | TRBV5-1 | TGCGCCAGCAGCTTGGGCGGGGGTGGTAACACTGAAGCTTTCTTT | CASSLGGGGNTEAFF